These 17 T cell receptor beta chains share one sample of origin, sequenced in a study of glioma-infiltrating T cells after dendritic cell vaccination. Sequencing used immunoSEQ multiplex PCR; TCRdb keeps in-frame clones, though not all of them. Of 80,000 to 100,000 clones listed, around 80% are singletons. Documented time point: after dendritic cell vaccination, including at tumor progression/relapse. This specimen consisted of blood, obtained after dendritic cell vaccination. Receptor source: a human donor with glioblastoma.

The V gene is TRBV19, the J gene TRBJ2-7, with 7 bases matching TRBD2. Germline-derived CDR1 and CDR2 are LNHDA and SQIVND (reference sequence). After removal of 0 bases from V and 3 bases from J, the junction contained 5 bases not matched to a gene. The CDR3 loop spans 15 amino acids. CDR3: CASSIEGGSVYEQYF. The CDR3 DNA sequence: TGTGCCAGTAGTATAGAGGGCGGGAGTGTCTACGAGCAGTACTTC.

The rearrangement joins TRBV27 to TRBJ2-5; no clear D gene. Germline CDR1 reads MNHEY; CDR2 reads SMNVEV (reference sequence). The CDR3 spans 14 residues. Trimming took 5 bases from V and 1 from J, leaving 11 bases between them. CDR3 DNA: TGTGCCAGCAGTGTAGCAGCGAGCCAAGAGACCCAGTACTTC. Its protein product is CASSVAASQETQYF.

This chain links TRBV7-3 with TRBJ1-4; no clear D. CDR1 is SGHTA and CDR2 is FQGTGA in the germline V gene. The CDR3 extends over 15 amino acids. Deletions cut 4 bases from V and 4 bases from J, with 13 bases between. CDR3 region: CASSWCQDYNEKLFF. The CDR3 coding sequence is TGTGCCAGCAGCTGGTGCCAGGACTATAATGAAAAACTGTTTTTT.

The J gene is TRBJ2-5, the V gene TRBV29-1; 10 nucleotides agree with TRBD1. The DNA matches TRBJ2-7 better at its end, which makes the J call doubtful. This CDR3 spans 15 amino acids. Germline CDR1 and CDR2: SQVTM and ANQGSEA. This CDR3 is CSVSLPGQGLYEQYF. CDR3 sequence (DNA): TGCAGCGTCTCCTTACCGGGACAGGGGCTCTACGAGCAGTACTTC.

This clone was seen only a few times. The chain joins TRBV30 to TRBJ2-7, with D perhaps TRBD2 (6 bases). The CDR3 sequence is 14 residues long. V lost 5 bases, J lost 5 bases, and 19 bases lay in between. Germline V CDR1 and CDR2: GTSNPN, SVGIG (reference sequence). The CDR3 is CAWCPFGTPDEQYF. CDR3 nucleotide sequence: TGTGCCTGGTGCCCTTTCGGGACTCCGGACGAGCAGTACTTC. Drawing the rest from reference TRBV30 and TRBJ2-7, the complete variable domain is SQTIHQWPATLVQPVGSPLSLECTVEGTSNPNLYWYRQAAGRGLQLLFYSVGIGQISSEVPQNLSASRPQDRQFILSSKKLLLSDSGFYLCAWCPFGTPDEQYFGPGTRLTVT.

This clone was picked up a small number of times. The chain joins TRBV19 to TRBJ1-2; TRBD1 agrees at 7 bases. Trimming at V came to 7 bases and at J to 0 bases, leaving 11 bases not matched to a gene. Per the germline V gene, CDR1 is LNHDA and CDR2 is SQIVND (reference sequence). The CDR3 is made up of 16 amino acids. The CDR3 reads CASNPPQGTANYGYTF. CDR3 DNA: TGTGCCAGTAACCCACCGCAGGGGACAGCTAACTATGGCTACACCTTC.

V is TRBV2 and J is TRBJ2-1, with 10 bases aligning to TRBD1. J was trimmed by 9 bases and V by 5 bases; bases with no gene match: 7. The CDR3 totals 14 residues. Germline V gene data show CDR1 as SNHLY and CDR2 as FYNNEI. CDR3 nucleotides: TGTGCCAGCAGTCCGGGACAGGGGATGGGTGAGCAGTTCTTC. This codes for CASSPGQGMGEQFF.

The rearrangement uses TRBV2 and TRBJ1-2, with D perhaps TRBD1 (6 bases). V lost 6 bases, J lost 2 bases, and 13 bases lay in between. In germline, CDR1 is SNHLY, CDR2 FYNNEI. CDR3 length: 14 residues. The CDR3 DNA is TGTGCCAGCAGGGCCGGGACAAGCAACTATGGCTACACCTTC. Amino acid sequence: CASRAGTSNYGYTF.

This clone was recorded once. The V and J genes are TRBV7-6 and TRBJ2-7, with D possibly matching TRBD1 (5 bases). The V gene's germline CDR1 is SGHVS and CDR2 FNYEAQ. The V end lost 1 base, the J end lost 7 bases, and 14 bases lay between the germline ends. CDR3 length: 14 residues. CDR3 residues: CASSLESGNEEQYF. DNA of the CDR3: TGTGCCAGCAGCTTAGAATCAGGGAATGAAGAGCAGTACTTC.

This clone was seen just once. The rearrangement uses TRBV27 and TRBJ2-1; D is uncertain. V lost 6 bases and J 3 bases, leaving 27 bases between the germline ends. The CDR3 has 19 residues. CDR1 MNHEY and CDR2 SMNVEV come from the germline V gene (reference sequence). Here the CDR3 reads CASRGTGVYRSPIYNEQFF. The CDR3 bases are TGTGCCAGCAGGGGTACCGGAGTCTATCGATCCCCTATCTACAATGAGCAGTTCTTC.

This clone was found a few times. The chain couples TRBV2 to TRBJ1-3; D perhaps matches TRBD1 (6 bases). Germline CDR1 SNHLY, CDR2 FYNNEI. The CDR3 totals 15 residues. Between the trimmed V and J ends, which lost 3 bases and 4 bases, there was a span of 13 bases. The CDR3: CASSENGTPGNTIYF. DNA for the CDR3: TGTGCCAGCAGTGAGAACGGGACACCCGGAAACACCATATATTTT.

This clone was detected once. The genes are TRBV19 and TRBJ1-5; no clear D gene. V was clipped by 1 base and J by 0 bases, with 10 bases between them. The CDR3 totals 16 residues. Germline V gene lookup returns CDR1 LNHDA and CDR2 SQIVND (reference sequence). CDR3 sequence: CASSIASEYSNQPQHF. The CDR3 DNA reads TGTGCCAGTAGTATAGCCTCGGAGTATAGCAATCAGCCCCAGCATTTT.

CDR3 coding DNA: TGCAGCGTTGAAGATTGGGGACTCAGGGATGGAGGGCCAGATACGCAGTATTTT. Translated: CSVEDWGLRDGGPDTQYF. V and J are TRBV29-1 and TRBJ2-3; perhaps TRBD2 as D (6 bases). CDR1 SQVTM and CDR2 ANQGSEA come from the germline V gene. This CDR3 is 18 amino acids long. V gave up 0 bases and J gave up 4 bases, with 23 bases separating them.

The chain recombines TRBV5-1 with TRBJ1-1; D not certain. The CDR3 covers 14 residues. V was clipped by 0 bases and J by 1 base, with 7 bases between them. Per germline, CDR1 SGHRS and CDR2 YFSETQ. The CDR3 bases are TGCGCCAGCAGCTTGGACAGTGGGAACACTGAAGCTTTCTTT. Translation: CASSLDSGNTEAFF.

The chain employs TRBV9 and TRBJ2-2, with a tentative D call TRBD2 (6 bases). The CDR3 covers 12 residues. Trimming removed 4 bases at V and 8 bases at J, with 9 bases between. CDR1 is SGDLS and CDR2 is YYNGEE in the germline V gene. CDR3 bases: TGTGCCAGCAGCCCCGCGGGAGGGGAGCTGTTTTTT. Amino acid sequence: CASSPAGGELFF.

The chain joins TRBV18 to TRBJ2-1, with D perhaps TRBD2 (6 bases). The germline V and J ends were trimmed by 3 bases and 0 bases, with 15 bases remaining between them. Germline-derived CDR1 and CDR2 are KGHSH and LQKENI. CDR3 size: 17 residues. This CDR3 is CASSPFSGISSYNEQFF. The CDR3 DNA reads TGTGCCAGCTCACCTTTTAGCGGAATTTCCTCCTACAATGAGCAGTTCTTC.

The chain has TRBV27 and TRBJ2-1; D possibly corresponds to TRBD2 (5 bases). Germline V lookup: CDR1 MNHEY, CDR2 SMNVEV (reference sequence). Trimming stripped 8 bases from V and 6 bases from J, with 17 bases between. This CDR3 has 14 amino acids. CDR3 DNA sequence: TGTGCCAGCCGGAAGTTGGCGCGGGTCAATGAGCAGTTCTTC. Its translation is CASRKLARVNEQFF.